Listed below are T cell receptor beta chains from one sample, sequenced in a study of OX40 agonist ivuxolimab in advanced cancers. Here immunoSEQ multiplex PCR was the method, and the copy in TCRdb shows in-frame clones only, minus some. The sample gives 25,000 to 30,000 clones, around 85% of which show up once; 26% is in the top ten. This sample comprised CD4+ or CD8+ T cells sorted from blood, obtained in a trial of the OX40 agonist ivuxolimab. Receptors were obtained from an adult with an advanced solid tumor such as melanoma, head and neck, liver or kidney cancer. Each CDR3 is given with its conserved first and last residue. Clone size is given for some rows only: seen once, a few or many times, or a class if the clone is expanded.

v_gene: TRBV14
abundance: .
CDR3aa: CASSQVRGANEKLFF

v_gene: TRBV2
abundance: .
CDR3aa: CASCPRSGTDTQYF

v_gene: TRBV14
abundance: .
CDR3aa: CASSEYRVETQYF

v_gene: TRBV2
abundance: .
CDR3aa: CASRTFYGYTF

v_gene: TRBV7-2
abundance: .
CDR3aa: CASSSLTHEQYF

v_gene: TRBV2
abundance: .
CDR3aa: CASREEQALSGNTIYF

v_gene: TRBV9
abundance: .
CDR3aa: CASSASSSGVGETQYF

v_gene: TRBV6-6
abundance: .
CDR3aa: CASSYVAGGYEQYF

v_gene: TRBV28
abundance: .
CDR3aa: CASSPAGHNSPLHF

v_gene: TRBV6-5
abundance: .
CDR3aa: CASRGSRKDEQFF

v_gene: TRBV7-9
abundance: .
CDR3aa: CASGTRGSYEQYF

v_gene: TRBV7-8
abundance: medium-sized
CDR3aa: CASSPGSYEQYF

v_gene: TRBV5-6
abundance: .
CDR3aa: CASSIGQGWAKLFF

v_gene: TRBV4-1
abundance: .
CDR3aa: CASSQEYVGETQYF

v_gene: TRBV25-1
abundance: .
CDR3aa: CASSVQGGGELFF

v_gene: TRBV5-5
abundance: .
CDR3aa: CASSLGLAGGPGEQFF

v_gene: TRBV30
abundance: .
CDR3aa: CAWSRQGGDGYTF

v_gene: TRBV11-2
abundance: .
CDR3aa: CASSLIRTVGTEAFF

v_gene: TRBV7-9
abundance: .
CDR3aa: CASSLWSLAGDNEQFF

v_gene: TRBV30
abundance: .
CDR3aa: CAWSEGDEQYF

v_gene: TRBV2
abundance: .
CDR3aa: CASRYGTSGRDTQYF

v_gene: TRBV6-6
abundance: .
CDR3aa: CASSYSDRVITGELFF

v_gene: TRBV9
abundance: .
CDR3aa: CASSPGAVNEQFF

v_gene: TRBV7-9
abundance: .
CDR3aa: CASSPRGMETQYF

v_gene: TRBV11-3
abundance: .
CDR3aa: CASSSGSSSYNEQFF

v_gene: TRBV28
abundance: once
CDR3aa: CASSAPGNTEAFF

v_gene: TRBV27
abundance: .
CDR3aa: CASSLGTSVNEQFF

v_gene: TRBV13
abundance: .
CDR3aa: CASSTGTTSGYTF

v_gene: TRBV21-1
abundance: .
CDR3aa: CASSDRVDTEAFF

v_gene: TRBV2
abundance: .
CDR3aa: CASKPGPMPTEAFF

v_gene: TRBV28
abundance: .
CDR3aa: CASSLRNSNQPQHF

v_gene: TRBV5-4
abundance: .
CDR3aa: CASRPAANTGELFF

v_gene: TRBV5-1
abundance: once
CDR3aa: CASSSDSSSGNTIYF

v_gene: TRBV9
abundance: .
CDR3aa: CASSVGTGVSYEQYF

v_gene: TRBV7-8
abundance: .
CDR3aa: CASSLGGGGEQYF

v_gene: TRBV6-5
abundance: .
CDR3aa: CASSYSQQGGEQYF

v_gene: TRBV9
abundance: few
CDR3aa: CASSIGQGGATEAFF

v_gene: TRBV27
abundance: once
CDR3aa: CASSLSLRNEQFF

v_gene: TRBV6-1
abundance: .
CDR3aa: CASSDWGQAHGYTF

v_gene: TRBV4-2
abundance: .
CDR3aa: CASSLGASSYEQYF

v_gene: TRBV7-9
abundance: medium-sized
CDR3aa: CASSPGQGWTEAFF

v_gene: TRBV7-8
abundance: .
CDR3aa: CASRQSGRADNEQFF

v_gene: TRBV5-1
abundance: .
CDR3aa: CASSLNGFDYGYTF

v_gene: TRBV7-3
abundance: once
CDR3aa: CASSPTGIEQFF

v_gene: TRBV19
abundance: once
CDR3aa: CASSPTPGLEIEQYF

v_gene: TRBV6-6
abundance: once
CDR3aa: CASSPGTGKKVFF

v_gene: TRBV5-4
abundance: .
CDR3aa: CASSPTWERVSTDTQYF

v_gene: TRBV7-6
abundance: once
CDR3aa: CASSYPSISQSRANVLTF

v_gene: TRBV7-8
abundance: .
CDR3aa: CASSASVLEQYF

v_gene: TRBV11-2
abundance: once
CDR3aa: CASSLTVGGPNNEQFF